The 14 T cell receptor beta chains presented below share a single source sample, sequenced in a study of T cell responses to AZD1222 COVID-19 vaccine. The assay was immunoSEQ multiplex PCR, and TCRdb's table has in-frame clones only and misses some. Found here are 65,000 to 85,000 clones, around 84% of them singletons; the top ten hold around 21%. The source material was peripheral blood, sampled on day 0 of AZD1222 vaccination. The receptors here all came from an adult in good health.

This clone was counted a single time. The rearrangement uses TRBV19 and TRBJ1-1, with a weak D call TRBD1 (5 bases). V was cut by 3 bases and J by 6 bases, with 14 bases left in between. CDR3 length: 14 residues. Germline CDR1 is LNHDA and CDR2 is SQIVND (reference sequence). Written as DNA, the CDR3 is TGTGCCAGTAGTATTCTCCCAGGGTACGCTGAAGCTTTCTTT. It specifies CASSILPGYAEAFF.

The chain combines TRBV19 with TRBJ2-1; weak D call: TRBD1 (5 bases). Germline V gives CDR1 LNHDA, CDR2 SQIVND (reference sequence). The CDR3 consists of 17 residues. The ends were cut back, 0 bases at V and 6 bases at J, with 18 bases in the middle. The CDR3 sequence is CASSIDKGAGVVNEQFF. The CDR3 nucleotides are TGTGCCAGTAGTATAGATAAAGGGGCTGGTGTGGTCAATGAGCAGTTCTTC.

The DNA of the CDR3 is TGTGCCAGCAGCGTAGACAGGGGGAAGACAGATACGCAGTATTTT. Translation gives CASSVDRGKTDTQYF. J is TRBJ2-3 and V is TRBV9; TRBD1 matches at 8 bases. The J segment lost 3 bases and the V segment lost 0 bases, leaving 3 bases of the junction unmatched. The CDR3 loop spans 15 amino acids. Germline V gene data show CDR1 as SGDLS and CDR2 as YYNGEE.

The V gene is TRBV19, the J gene TRBJ1-6, with D unclear. Germline V gives CDR1 LNHDA, CDR2 SQIVND (reference sequence). V lost 5 bases, J lost 3 bases, and 14 bases lay in between. The CDR3 loop spans 16 amino acids. The CDR3: CASSESEQYYNSPLHF. CDR3 in DNA: TGTGCCAGTAGTGAGTCAGAGCAATACTATAATTCACCCCTCCACTTT.

This chain's CDR3 is CASSPLGPQSTNEKLFF. In DNA, the CDR3 is TGTGCCAGCTCACCCCTCGGACCGCAGTCAACTAATGAAAAACTGTTTTTT. The chain uses TRBV18 and TRBJ1-4; D remains ambiguous. Trimming pared 3 bases from V and 0 bases from J, leaving 14 bases between. Per germline, CDR1 KGHSH and CDR2 LQKENI. There are 17 residues in the CDR3.

This clone was found a few times. The chain couples TRBV3-1 (or the pseudogene TRBV3-2) to TRBJ1-1; D unresolved. The CDR3 covers 12 residues. V lost 1 base and J 6 bases, leaving 6 bases between the germline ends. Germline CDR1 is LGHDT and CDR2 is YNNKEL (reference sequence). The CDR3 DNA is TGTGCCAGCAGCCAAGGAGTTTCTGAAGCTTTCTTT. This translates into CASSQGVSEAFF.

The V gene is TRBV28, the J gene TRBJ2-7; 9 positions match TRBD2. The CDR3 has 14 residues. V gave up 7 bases and J gave up 0 bases; unmatched junction bases: 4. Germline V gene sequence: CDR1 MDHEN, CDR2 SYDVKM. CDR3 sequence: CASKAGGYSYEQYF. CDR3 bases: TGTGCCAGCAAGGCGGGGGGGTACTCCTACGAGCAGTACTTC.

About this clone: One junction end does not reproduce the germline sequence, and a read error may be involved. The rearrangement uses TRBV28 and TRBJ1-2; 7 bases are shared with TRBD1. The germline gives CDR1 MDHEN, CDR2 SYDVKM. This CDR3 region has 11 residues. The CDR3 loop reads CASSSDRAFFF. CDR3 in DNA: TGTGCCAGCAGCTCCGACAGGGCCTTCTTCTTC.

This clone was observed a handful of times. J is TRBJ2-2 and V is TRBV10-2, with 8 bases lining up with TRBD1. V gave up 7 bases and J gave up 1 base; unmatched junction bases: 2. The CDR3 consists of 14 residues. The V gene's germline CDR1 is WSHSY and CDR2 SAAADI. This CDR3 reads CASKGQGNTGELFF. The CDR3 DNA reads as TGCGCCAGCAAAGGACAGGGGAACACCGGGGAGCTGTTTTTT.

A single count supports this clone. This chain joins TRBV28 and TRBJ2-5; D call uncertain. From germline, CDR1 is MDHEN and CDR2 SYDVKM. V lost 7 bases to trimming and J lost 1 base, with 7 bases between them. The CDR3 has 12 amino acids. The DNA for the CDR3 is TGTGCCAGCATGTCTTCCCAAGAGACCCAGTACTTC. It is translated as CASMSSQETQYF.

The chain carries TRBV6-4 and TRBJ2-2; tentatively, D is TRBD2 (6 bases). Germline V lookup: CDR1 MRHNA, CDR2 SNTAGT. V was clipped by 3 bases and J by 4 bases, with 15 bases between them. The CDR3 extends over 16 amino acids. The CDR3 nucleotides are TGTGCCAGCAGTGAAATTTGGGGGGTCAGCACCGGGGAGCTGTTTTTT. Its translation: CASSEIWGVSTGELFF.

This sequence joins TRBV28 and TRBJ1-1; D is ambiguous. The CDR3 has 12 residues. Trimming left V 6 bases short and J 7 bases short, with 12 bases between. The germline gives CDR1 MDHEN, CDR2 SYDVKM. The CDR3 DNA is TGTGCCAGCAGATGGACCGGTGGTGAAGCTTTCTTT. Amino acids: CASRWTGGEAFF.

The chain combines TRBV7-9 with TRBJ1-2; a possible D gene is TRBD1 (5 bases). The CDR3 runs 15 residues. V was pared by 1 base and J by 8 bases, with 17 bases between. Per the germline V gene, CDR1 is SEHNR and CDR2 is FQNEAQ (reference sequence). The CDR3, as DNA: TGTGCCAGCAGCTTAGAGGGCCTCAGGGCTAGGGGCTACACCTTC. Amino acids: CASSLEGLRARGYTF.

The chain has TRBV27 and TRBJ2-1; possibly TRBD1 for D (5 bases). V was clipped by 8 bases and J by 0 bases, with 11 bases between them. The germline V gene has CDR1 MNHEY and CDR2 SMNVEV (reference sequence). CDR3 length equals 14 residues. CDR3 protein: CASRRQSSYNEQFF. CDR3 bases: TGTGCCAGCCGGAGACAGAGCTCCTACAATGAGCAGTTCTTC.